The 30 T cell receptor beta chains reported below all come from one sample, sequenced in a study of T and B cells in COVID-19 patients. From blood, roughly 250-550 ng of genomic DNA served as TRB template. Multiplex PCR with BIOMED2 TRB-A/B primer pools amplified TRB rearrangements. MiXCR was run by TCRdb on the multiplex PCR reads, yielding one entry per CDR3 protein. The sample lists several thousand distinct CDR3 sequences, approximately 22% seen once, with approximately 3.6% in the top ten. Sequencing input: blood. These receptors came from a human donor who had recovered from COVID-19.

This clonotype came up many times. The chain uses TRBV5-6 and TRBJ1-3; D gene uncertain. Germline assignment: CDR1 SGHDT and CDR2 YYEEEE. CDR3 length: 15 amino acids. Trimming pared 6 bases from V and 1 base from J, leaving 14 bases between. CDR3 amino acids: CASTRLEGSGNTIYF. DNA for the CDR3: TGTGCCAGCACCCGACTGGAAGGGTCTGGAAACACCATATATTTT.

This clonotype is medium-sized by share. The CDR3 nucleotides read TGTGCCACCGGACGCCAGGGTGAGGCCGGGGAGCTGTTTTTT. It encodes CATGRQGEAGELFF. The rearrangement uses TRBV15 and TRBJ2-2, with D maybe TRBD1 (5 bases). Germline V gene sequence: CDR1 LNHNV, CDR2 YYDKDF (reference sequence). This CDR3 has 14 residues. Between the trimmed V and J ends, which lost 8 bases and 6 bases, there was a span of 16 bases.

This clonotype came up a few times. J is TRBJ1-5 and V is TRBV10-3; no firm D call. Trimming took 3 bases from V and 3 from J, leaving 12 bases between them. The CDR3 covers 15 residues. The V gene's germline CDR1 is ENHRY and CDR2 SYGVKD. The CDR3 loop reads CAISDGGGLNQPQHF. CDR3 DNA: TGTGCCATCAGTGATGGTGGCGGACTCAATCAGCCCCAGCATTTT.

In this sample, this clonotype turned up many times. The chain is built from TRBV6-1 and TRBJ1-5; TRBD1 aligns across 7 bases. CDR1 is MNHNS and CDR2 is SASEGT in the germline V gene. V lost 5 bases to trimming and J lost 7 bases; unmatched junction nucleotides: 8. CDR3 length: 14 amino acids. The DNA for the CDR3 is TGTGCCAGCAGTTACAGGACAGGCCCCCAGCCCCAGCATTTT. Its translation: CASSYRTGPQPQHF.

Relative to its sample, this clonotype is medium-sized. V is TRBV6-6 and J is TRBJ1-6; 7 bases map to TRBD1. The ends lost 4 bases at V and 7 bases at J; junction bases unmatched: 4. CDR1 and CDR2 from the germline V gene are MNHNY and SVGAGI (reference sequence). The CDR3 consists of 14 residues. The CDR3 nucleotides read TGTGCCAGCAGTTCGCGGGACAGCAATTCACCCCTCCACTTT. This codes for CASSSRDSNSPLHF.

In this sample, this clonotype is medium-sized. The chain uses TRBV6-5 and TRBJ2-1, with 9 bases lining up with TRBD1. V shed 7 bases and J 3 bases; nucleotides not matched to a gene: 1. CDR1 MNHEY and CDR2 SVGAGI come from the germline V gene. The CDR3 is 13 amino acids. The CDR3 here is CASTTGGYNEQFF. DNA of the CDR3: TGTGCCAGCACGACAGGGGGCTACAATGAGCAGTTCTTC.

This clonotype was counted ten times or more. The CDR3 sequence: CASRLAGLGYGYTF. CDR3 nucleotides: TGTGCCAGCAGACTGGCTGGGTTGGGCTATGGCTACACCTTC. The chain is built from TRBV5-6 and TRBJ1-2; D is unclear. V was clipped by 5 bases and J by 4 bases, with 15 bases between them. The CDR3 contains 14 residues. Germline CDR1 SGHDT, CDR2 YYEEEE.

This sequence joins TRBV20-1 and TRBJ2-7; 7 bases align to TRBD2. Germline CDR1 and CDR2: DFQATT and SNEGSKA (reference sequence). V lost 1 base to trimming and J lost 4 bases; unmatched junction nucleotides: 4. This CDR3 spans 13 amino acids. In DNA form, the CDR3 reads TGCAGTGCTAGAGGGGGGGGTGATTACGAGCAGTACTTC. It yields the protein CSARGGGDYEQYF.

By proportion, this clonotype is medium-sized. The rearrangement uses TRBV29-1 and TRBJ1-1, with D tentatively TRBD1 (5 bases). Germline V lookup: CDR1 SQVTM, CDR2 ANQGSEA. CDR3 length: 12 residues. Trimming left V 5 bases short and J 4 bases short, with 11 bases between. CDR3 protein: CSVRTQGTEAFF. CDR3 nucleotide sequence: TGCAGCGTTCGAACCCAGGGCACTGAAGCTTTCTTT.

The chain couples TRBV10-3 to TRBJ1-2, with D tentatively TRBD1 (5 bases). Trimming shortened V by 3 bases and J by 1 base, and 12 bases separated the two germline ends. There are 15 residues in the CDR3. CDR1 and CDR2 from the germline V gene are ENHRY and SYGVKD. In DNA, the CDR3 is TGTGCCATCAGTGACCTTGCGGGGGTTAACTATGGCTACACCTTC. Its protein product is CAISDLAGVNYGYTF.

The rearrangement links TRBV20-1 to TRBJ2-3, with D hard to call. Germline V gives CDR1 DFQATT, CDR2 SNEGSKA (reference sequence). CDR3 length equals 12 residues. Trimming took 3 bases from V and 0 from J, leaving 4 bases between them. This chain's CDR3 is CSARASTDTQYF. The CDR3 region has the DNA TGCAGTGCTAGGGCGAGCACAGATACGCAGTATTTT.

The table lists this clonotype with a few counts. V is TRBV20-1 and J is TRBJ2-7; TRBD1 matches 7 bases. The CDR3 contains 13 residues. Losses at the gene ends were 6 bases for V and 5 bases for J; bases not matched to a gene: 10. Germline loops: CDR1 DFQATT, CDR2 SNEGSKA (reference sequence). CDR3 sequence (DNA): TGCAGTGCCCAGAGACAGGGAATCAACGAGCAGTACTTC. It yields the protein CSAQRQGINEQYF.

This clonotype has only a few counts. For the CDR3, the DNA is TGTGCCAGCAGCCCTCCGTTAGACAGGGCCAGTGGCTACACCTTC. Translated, it gives CASSPPLDRASGYTF. The chain couples TRBV7-9 to TRBJ1-2; 7 positions agree with TRBD1. Trimming took 5 bases from V and 7 from J; bases not matched to a gene: 13. This CDR3 is built from 15 residues. Germline V gene data show CDR1 as SEHNR and CDR2 as FQNEAQ (reference sequence).

This clonotype showed up many times. This chain uses TRBV13 with TRBJ2-5, with 8 bases fitting TRBD2. From germline, CDR1 is PRHDT and CDR2 FYEKMQ (reference sequence). The CDR3 contains 14 residues. J lost 5 bases, V lost 5 bases, and 7 bases had no gene match. The CDR3 DNA sequence: TGTGCCAGCAGCCCTCCCGGGGGGGCTGAGACCCAGTACTTC. Its translation is CASSPPGGAETQYF.

Points on this clonotype: A much larger clone sits a single nucleotide away, making a read error possible. As DNA, the CDR3 is TGTGCCATCGCGGTCGGTGGCAATCAGCCCCAGCATTTT. This gives the protein CAIAVGGNQPQHF. The chain has TRBV6-5 and TRBJ1-5; D is unclear. The CDR3 is made up of 13 amino acids. The ends were cut back, 10 bases at V and 2 bases at J, with 12 bases in the middle. Germline-derived CDR1 and CDR2 are MNHEY and SVGAGI.

The genes are TRBV10-3 and TRBJ1-1, with a tentative D call TRBD1 (5 bases). Trimming pared 2 bases from V and 5 bases from J, leaving 9 bases between. Germline loops: CDR1 ENHRY, CDR2 SYGVKD. The CDR3 spans 13 residues. The CDR3 reads CAISEMGGTEAFF. For the CDR3, the DNA is TGTGCCATCAGTGAGATGGGGGGAACTGAAGCTTTCTTT.

This clonotype was seen a few times. V usage is TRBV20-1 and J usage is TRBJ2-3; 9 nucleotides line up with TRBD2. CDR3 size: 16 residues. V lost 0 bases and J lost 0; bases outside the gene matches: 4. Germline loops: CDR1 DFQATT, CDR2 SNEGSKA (reference sequence). CDR3 in amino acids: CSARDPTSGSTDTQYF. CDR3 coding DNA: TGCAGTGCTAGAGATCCGACTAGCGGAAGCACAGATACGCAGTATTTT.

This clonotype was recorded many times. The chain has TRBV13 and TRBJ2-7, with D possibly being TRBD1 (5 bases). Germline CDR1 is PRHDT and CDR2 is FYEKMQ (reference sequence). This CDR3 is built from 14 residues. V lost 0 bases and J lost 3, with 9 bases in between. DNA for the CDR3: TGTGCCAGCAGCTTAGGCAGGGAAGGCTACGAGCAGTACTTC. Protein product: CASSLGREGYEQYF.

The CDR3 protein is CASSHDTNTEAFF. CDR3 nucleotides: TGTGCCAGCAGCCACGACACGAACACTGAAGCTTTCTTT. This chain connects TRBV12-3 or TRBV12-4 to TRBJ1-1, with D hard to call. V lost 6 bases to trimming and J lost 1 base, with 9 bases between them. This CDR3 comprises 13 residues.

This clonotype ranks as medium-sized. The V call is TRBV6-5, the J call TRBJ2-3, with 13 bases lining up with TRBD2. The CDR3 consists of 16 residues. CDR1 and CDR2 from the germline V gene are MNHEY and SVGAGI. After removal of 5 bases from V and 6 bases from J, the junction contained 8 bases not matched to a gene. CDR3 protein: CASSRLAGGSGDTQYF. Here the CDR3 DNA reads TGTGCCAGCAGTCGACTAGCGGGGGGCTCAGGCGATACGCAGTATTTT.

This clonotype is deemed medium-sized (0.01 to 0.1%). The chain uses TRBV6-1 and TRBJ2-7; weak D call: TRBD1 (6 bases). With 7 bases removed from V and 6 bases from J, the gap between germline ends came to 10 bases. Germline assignment: CDR1 MNHNS and CDR2 SASEGT. CDR3 length equals 11 residues. This chain's CDR3 is CASTGVGEQYF. In DNA, the CDR3 is TGTGCCAGCACAGGGGTGGGCGAGCAGTACTTC.

This clonotype was counted only a few times. The chain employs TRBV5-8 and TRBJ2-3, with 8 positions matching TRBD2. Per germline, CDR1 SGHTS and CDR2 YDEGEE. V lost 4 bases and J lost 1; bases outside the gene matches: 8. The CDR3 is 16 residues long. CDR3 nucleotides: TGTGCCAGCAGCCACGGGACTAGTCACGGCACAGATACGCAGTATTTT. This translates into CASSHGTSHGTDTQYF.

This clonotype is large (0.1 to 1%) in the sample. The chain joins TRBV29-1 to TRBJ2-7; D gene uncertain. V shed 5 bases and J shed 0 bases, with 5 bases lying between them. This CDR3 contains 11 residues. Germline values: CDR1 SQVTM, CDR2 ANQGSEA. CDR3 DNA: TGCAGCGTTAGGCTCTCCTACGAGCAGTACTTC. Translating gives CSVRLSYEQYF.

This clonotype was observed at least ten times. The gene calls are TRBV5-6 and TRBJ1-3; 10 bases are shared with TRBD1. CDR1 and CDR2 (germline): SGHDT, YYEEEE. This CDR3 is built from 21 residues. After removal of 0 bases from V and 2 bases from J, the junction contained 17 bases not matched to a gene. CDR3 bases: TGTGCCAGCAGCTTGGCCAAGTGGGACAGGGGCGGAAAAAGGGCTGGAAACACCATATATTTT. This encodes CASSLAKWDRGGKRAGNTIYF. Variable domain in full (rest from reference TRBV5-6 and TRBJ1-3): DAGVTQSPTHLIKTRGQQVTLRCSPKSGHDTVSWYQQALGQGPQFIFQYYEEEERQRGNFPDRFSGHQFPNYSSELNVNALLLGDSALYLCASSLAKWDRGGKRAGNTIYFGEGSWLTVV.

This clonotype was recorded a few times. The chain recombines TRBV20-1 with TRBJ2-1; D unresolved. The CDR3 sequence is 15 residues long. Germline-derived CDR1 and CDR2 are DFQATT and SNEGSKA (reference sequence). The germline V and J ends were trimmed by 3 bases and 1 base, with 13 bases remaining between them. The CDR3 sequence is CSARETSRSYNEQFF. In DNA, the CDR3 is TGCAGTGCTAGGGAGACTTCTCGATCCTACAATGAGCAGTTCTTC.

This clonotype is labeled as large. The J gene is TRBJ2-3, the V gene TRBV29-1; 7 bases fit TRBD2. The CDR3 has 14 residues. Per germline, CDR1 SQVTM and CDR2 ANQGSEA. V trimming: 6 bases; J trimming: 4 bases; junction bases outside the gene matches: 10. CDR3 DNA sequence: TGCAGCGTGGAAAGGACGGCGGGGGCAGATACGCAGTATTTT. Its protein is CSVERTAGADTQYF.

This clonotype was counted at least ten times. This chain connects TRBV12-3 or TRBV12-4 to TRBJ2-7; 9 positions match TRBD1. The V segment lost 4 bases and the J segment 5 bases; nucleotides outside the gene matches: 9. This CDR3 has 15 amino acids. CDR3 DNA sequence: TGTGCCAGCAGTTCCCCGGGACAGGGCAAAGACGAGCAGTACTTC. It encodes CASSSPGQGKDEQYF.

In its sample, this clonotype was seen many times. The chain carries TRBV5-4 and TRBJ1-6; D is ambiguous. The V gene lost 1 base and the J gene lost 7 bases, with 12 bases spanning the gap. The V gene's germline CDR1 is SGHNT and CDR2 YYREEE (reference sequence). The CDR3 covers 15 residues. The CDR3 region is CASSLSAKPNSPLHF. CDR3 nucleotides: TGTGCCAGCAGCTTGTCCGCAAAACCCAATTCACCCCTCCACTTT.

The chain employs TRBV5-1 and TRBJ2-2, with 12 bases fitting TRBD1. The V and J ends lost 1 base and 4 bases, in that order; junction bases with no gene match: 5. This CDR3 spans 17 amino acids. Looked up from germline, CDR1 is SGHRS and CDR2 is YFSETQ. The CDR3 sequence is CASSLMGQGALTGELFF. For the CDR3, the DNA is TGCGCCAGCAGCTTGATGGGACAGGGGGCTCTCACCGGGGAGCTGTTTTTT.

This clonotype was seen repeatedly, ten times or more. This chain links TRBV18 with TRBJ1-1; 7 bases line up with TRBD1. This CDR3 has 15 amino acids. The trim removed 8 bases at V and 5 bases at J, leaving 14 bases unmatched. CDR1 and CDR2 (germline): KGHSH, LQKENI. CDR3 bases: TGTGCCAGCGCCACACCAGGGGGAGTTGGTACTGAAGCTTTCTTT. This gives the protein CASATPGGVGTEAFF.